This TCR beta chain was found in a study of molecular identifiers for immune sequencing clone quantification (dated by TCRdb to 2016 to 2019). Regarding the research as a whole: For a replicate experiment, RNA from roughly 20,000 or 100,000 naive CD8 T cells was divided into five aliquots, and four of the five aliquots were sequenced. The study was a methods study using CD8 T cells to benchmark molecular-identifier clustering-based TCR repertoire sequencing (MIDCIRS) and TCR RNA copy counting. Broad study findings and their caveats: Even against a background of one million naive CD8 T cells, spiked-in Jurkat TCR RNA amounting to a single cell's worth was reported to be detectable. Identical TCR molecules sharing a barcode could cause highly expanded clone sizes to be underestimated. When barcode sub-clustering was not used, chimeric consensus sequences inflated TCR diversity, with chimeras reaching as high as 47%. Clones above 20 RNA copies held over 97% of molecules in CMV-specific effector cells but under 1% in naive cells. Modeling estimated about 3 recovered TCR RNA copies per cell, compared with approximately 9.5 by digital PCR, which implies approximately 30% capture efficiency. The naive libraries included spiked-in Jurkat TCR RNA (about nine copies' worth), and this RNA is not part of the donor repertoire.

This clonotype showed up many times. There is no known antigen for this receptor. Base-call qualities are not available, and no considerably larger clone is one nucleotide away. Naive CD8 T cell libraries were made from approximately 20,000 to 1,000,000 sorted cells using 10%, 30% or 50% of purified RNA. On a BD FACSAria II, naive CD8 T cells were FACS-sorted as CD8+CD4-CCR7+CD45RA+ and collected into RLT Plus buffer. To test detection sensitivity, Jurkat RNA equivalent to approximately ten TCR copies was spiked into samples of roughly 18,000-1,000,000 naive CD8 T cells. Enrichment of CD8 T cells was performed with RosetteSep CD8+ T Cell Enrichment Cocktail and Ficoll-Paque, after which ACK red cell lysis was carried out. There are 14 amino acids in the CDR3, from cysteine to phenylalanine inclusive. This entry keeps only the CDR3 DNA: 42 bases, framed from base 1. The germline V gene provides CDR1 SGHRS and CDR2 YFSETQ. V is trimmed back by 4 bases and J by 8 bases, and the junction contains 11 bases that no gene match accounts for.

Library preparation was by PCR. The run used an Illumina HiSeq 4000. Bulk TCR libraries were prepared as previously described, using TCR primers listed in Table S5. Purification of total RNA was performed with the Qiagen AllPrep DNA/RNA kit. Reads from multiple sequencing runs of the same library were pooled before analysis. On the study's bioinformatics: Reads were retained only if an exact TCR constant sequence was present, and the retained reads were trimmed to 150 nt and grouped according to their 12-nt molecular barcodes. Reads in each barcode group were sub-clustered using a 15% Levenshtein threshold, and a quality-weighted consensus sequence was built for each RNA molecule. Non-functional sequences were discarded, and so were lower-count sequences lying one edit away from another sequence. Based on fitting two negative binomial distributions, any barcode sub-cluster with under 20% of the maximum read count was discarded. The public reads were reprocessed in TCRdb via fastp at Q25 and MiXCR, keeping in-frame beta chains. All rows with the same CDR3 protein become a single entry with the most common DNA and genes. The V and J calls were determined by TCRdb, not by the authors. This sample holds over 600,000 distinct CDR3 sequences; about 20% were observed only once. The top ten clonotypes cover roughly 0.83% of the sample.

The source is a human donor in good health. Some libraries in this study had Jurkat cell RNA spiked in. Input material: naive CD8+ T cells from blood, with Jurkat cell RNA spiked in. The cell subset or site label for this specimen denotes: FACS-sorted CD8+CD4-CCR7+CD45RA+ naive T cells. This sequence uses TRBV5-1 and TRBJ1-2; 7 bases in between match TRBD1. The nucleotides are TGCGCCAGCAGCAAACCACAGGGGTTGGACGGCTACACCTTC. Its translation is CASSKPQGLDGYTF.